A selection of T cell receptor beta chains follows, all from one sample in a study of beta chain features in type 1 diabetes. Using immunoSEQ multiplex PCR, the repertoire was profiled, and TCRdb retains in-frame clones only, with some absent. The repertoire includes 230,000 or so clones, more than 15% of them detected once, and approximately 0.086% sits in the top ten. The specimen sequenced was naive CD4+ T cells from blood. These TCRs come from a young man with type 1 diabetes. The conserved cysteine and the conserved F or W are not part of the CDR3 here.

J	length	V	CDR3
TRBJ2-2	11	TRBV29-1	SVVRTNTGELF
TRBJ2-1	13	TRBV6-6	ASSPLVGSYNEQF
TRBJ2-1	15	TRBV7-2	ASSFSVLAGGGNEQF
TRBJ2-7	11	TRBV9	ASSVGRIDEQY
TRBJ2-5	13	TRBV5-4	ASSLVDYTQETQY
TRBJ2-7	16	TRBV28	ASSWATIVGGAMGEQY
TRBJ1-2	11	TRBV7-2	ASSQGQLYGYT
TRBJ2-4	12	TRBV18	ASSRIAGDNIQY
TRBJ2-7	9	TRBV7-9	ASSMIDEQY
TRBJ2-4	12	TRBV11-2	ASSPRTFRDIQY
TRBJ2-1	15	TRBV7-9	ASSPTRGTSSLNEQF
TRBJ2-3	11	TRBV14	ATQTSGTDTQY
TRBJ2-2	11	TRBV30	AWSVHEAGELF
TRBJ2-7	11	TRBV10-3	AIQDGSFYEQY
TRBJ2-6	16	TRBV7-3	ASSPRTAPLSGANVLT
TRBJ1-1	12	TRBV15	ATSRETLNTEAF
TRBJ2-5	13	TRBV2	ASKRSQRAEETQY
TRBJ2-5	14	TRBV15	ATSRGRQGLEETQY
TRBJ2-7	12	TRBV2	ASSESQGSWEQY
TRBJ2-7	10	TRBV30	AWSVTRYEQY
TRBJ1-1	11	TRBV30	AWSGQGWTEAF
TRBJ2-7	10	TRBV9	ASSDRTNEQY
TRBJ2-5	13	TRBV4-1	ASSQVGLGQETQY
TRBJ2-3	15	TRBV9	ASSVRPGQGVADTQY
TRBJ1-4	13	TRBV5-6	ASSNTGVTNEKLF
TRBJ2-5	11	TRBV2	ASSVRFQETQY
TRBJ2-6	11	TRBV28	ASSLKMRRILT
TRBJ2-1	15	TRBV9	ASSVARSTRSYNEQF
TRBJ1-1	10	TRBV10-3	ATAHRESEAF
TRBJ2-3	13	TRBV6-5	ASSPRRVGTDTQY
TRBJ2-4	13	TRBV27	ASSPDSRPKNIQY
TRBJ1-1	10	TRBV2	ASSEDGPEAF
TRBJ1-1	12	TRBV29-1	SVRQGGGNTEAF
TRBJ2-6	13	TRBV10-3	ANGQGVAGANVLT
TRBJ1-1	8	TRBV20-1	SAPDTEAF
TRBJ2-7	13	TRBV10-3	AISEPTGGLYEQY
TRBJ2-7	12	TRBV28	ASSLTGPTYEQY
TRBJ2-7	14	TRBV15	ATSREGTSGYYEQY
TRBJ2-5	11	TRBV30	AWSVGQQETQY
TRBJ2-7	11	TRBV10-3	AISERPTYEQY
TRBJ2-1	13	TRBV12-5	ASGTGQSSYNEQF
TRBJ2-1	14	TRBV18	ASSPPSSREWGEQF
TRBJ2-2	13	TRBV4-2	ASSPGTQNTGELF
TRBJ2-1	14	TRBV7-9	ASSFLIRSSYNEQF
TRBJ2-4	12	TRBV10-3	AISESPAQNIQY
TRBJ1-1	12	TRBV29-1	SVMLGARGTEAF
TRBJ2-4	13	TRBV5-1	ASSLTGTGENIQY
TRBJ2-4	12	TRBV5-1	ASSFPGVENIQY
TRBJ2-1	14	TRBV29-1	SVEDWLTTSYNEQF
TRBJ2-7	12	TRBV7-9	ASSPRWGGYEQY
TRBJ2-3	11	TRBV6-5	ASMAVNTDTQY